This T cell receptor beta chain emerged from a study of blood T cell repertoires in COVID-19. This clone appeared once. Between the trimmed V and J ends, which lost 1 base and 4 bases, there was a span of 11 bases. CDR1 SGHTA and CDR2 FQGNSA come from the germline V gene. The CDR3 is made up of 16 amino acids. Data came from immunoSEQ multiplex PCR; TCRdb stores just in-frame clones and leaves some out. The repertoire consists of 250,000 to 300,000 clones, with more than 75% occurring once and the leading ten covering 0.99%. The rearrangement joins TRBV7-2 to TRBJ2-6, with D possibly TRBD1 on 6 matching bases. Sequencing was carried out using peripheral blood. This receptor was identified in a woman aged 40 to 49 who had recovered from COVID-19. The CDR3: CASSLVGGGGANVLTF. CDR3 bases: TGTGCCAGCAGCTTAGTTGGGGGCGGAGGGGCCAACGTCCTGACTTTC.